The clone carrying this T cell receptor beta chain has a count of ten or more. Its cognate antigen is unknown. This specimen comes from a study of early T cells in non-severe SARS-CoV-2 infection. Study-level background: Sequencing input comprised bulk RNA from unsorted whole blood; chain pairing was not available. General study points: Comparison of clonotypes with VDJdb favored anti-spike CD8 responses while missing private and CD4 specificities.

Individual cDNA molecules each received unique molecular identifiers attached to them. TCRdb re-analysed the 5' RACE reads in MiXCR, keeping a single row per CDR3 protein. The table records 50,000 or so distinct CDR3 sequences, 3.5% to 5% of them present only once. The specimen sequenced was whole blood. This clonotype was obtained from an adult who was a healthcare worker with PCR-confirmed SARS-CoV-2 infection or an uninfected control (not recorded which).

CDR3 loop: CSVGLAEVTDTQYF. CDR3 coding DNA: TGCAGCGTGGGACTAGCGGAAGTCACAGATACGCAGTATTTT. This chain joins TRBV29-1 and TRBJ2-3, with TRBD2 matching over 11 bases. The V and J ends lost 6 bases and 2 bases, in that order; junction bases with no gene match: 4. The CDR3 contains 14 residues. CDR1 SQVTM and CDR2 ANQGSEA come from the germline V gene.